This T cell receptor (beta chain) was recovered during a study of cytomegalovirus exposure and HLA in healthy donors. The CDR3 is 13 amino acids. CDR1 and CDR2 (germline): GTSNPN, SVGIG (reference sequence). Trimming took 0 bases from V and 6 from J, leaving 12 bases between them. The PCR employed 60 Vbeta primers together with 13 Jbeta primers. Using immunoSEQ multiplex PCR, the repertoire was profiled, and TCRdb retains in-frame clones only, with some absent. The table lists about 120,000 clones, more than 60% of them singletons. The source of this sequence is a middle-aged woman in good health and CMV-seropositive. The chain recombines TRBV30 with TRBJ2-7; D gene ambiguous. The specimen sequenced was PBMCs. CDR3 amino acids: CAWSVMTIGEQYF. The CDR3 DNA follows: TGTGCCTGGAGTGTAATGACAATAGGCGAGCAGTACTTC.